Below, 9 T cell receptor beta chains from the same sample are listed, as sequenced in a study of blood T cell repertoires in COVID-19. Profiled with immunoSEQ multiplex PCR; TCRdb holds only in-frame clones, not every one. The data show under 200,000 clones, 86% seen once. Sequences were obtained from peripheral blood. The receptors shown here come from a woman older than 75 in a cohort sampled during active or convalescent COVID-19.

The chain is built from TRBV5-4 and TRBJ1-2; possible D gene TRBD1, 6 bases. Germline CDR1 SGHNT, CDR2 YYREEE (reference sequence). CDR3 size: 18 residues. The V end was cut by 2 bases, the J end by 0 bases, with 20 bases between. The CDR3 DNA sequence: TGTGCCAGCAGCTTAGGGGGGGGAGGACAGCGACCTAACTATGGCTACACCTTC. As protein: CASSLGGGGQRPNYGYTF.

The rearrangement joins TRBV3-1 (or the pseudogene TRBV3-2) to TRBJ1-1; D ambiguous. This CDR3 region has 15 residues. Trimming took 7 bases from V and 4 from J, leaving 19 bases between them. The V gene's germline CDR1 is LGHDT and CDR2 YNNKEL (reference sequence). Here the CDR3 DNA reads TGTGCCAGCATAGAGGGAGGAATAGGGAGCACTGAAGCTTTCTTT. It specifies CASIEGGIGSTEAFF.

Written as DNA, the CDR3 is TGTGCCAGCAGCTTCAACACAGGGTACTCTGGAAACACCATATATTTT. Translated: CASSFNTGYSGNTIYF. The chain uses TRBV5-6 and TRBJ1-3, with D maybe TRBD1 (6 bases). This CDR3 has 16 amino acids. Germline CDR1 is SGHDT and CDR2 is YYEEEE. V was shortened by 2 bases and J by 0 bases, with 12 bases between the two germline ends.

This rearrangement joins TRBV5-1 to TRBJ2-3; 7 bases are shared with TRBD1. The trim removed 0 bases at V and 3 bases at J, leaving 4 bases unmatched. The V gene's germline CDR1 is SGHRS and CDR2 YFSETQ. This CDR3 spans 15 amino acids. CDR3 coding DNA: TGCGCCAGCAGCTTGGAGAGGGGACAGACAGATACGCAGTATTTT. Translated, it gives CASSLERGQTDTQYF.

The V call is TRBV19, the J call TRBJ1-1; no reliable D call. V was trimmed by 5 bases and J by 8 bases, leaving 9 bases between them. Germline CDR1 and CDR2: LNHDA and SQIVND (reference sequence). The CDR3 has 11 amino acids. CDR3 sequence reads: CASSPGIEAFF. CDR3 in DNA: TGTGCCAGTAGTCCCGGGATCGAAGCTTTCTTT.

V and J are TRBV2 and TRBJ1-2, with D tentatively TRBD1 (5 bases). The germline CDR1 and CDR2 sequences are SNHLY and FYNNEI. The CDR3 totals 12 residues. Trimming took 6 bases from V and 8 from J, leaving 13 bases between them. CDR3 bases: TGTGCCAGCAGGCCCGATGGGGCGGGCTACACCTTC. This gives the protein CASRPDGAGYTF.

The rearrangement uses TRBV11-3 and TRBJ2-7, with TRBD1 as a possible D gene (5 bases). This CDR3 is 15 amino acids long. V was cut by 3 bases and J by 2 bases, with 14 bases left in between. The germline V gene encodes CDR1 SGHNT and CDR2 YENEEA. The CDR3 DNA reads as TGTGCCAGCAGCTTTGATCAGGGCCCAACCTACGAGCAGTACTTC. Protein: CASSFDQGPTYEQYF.

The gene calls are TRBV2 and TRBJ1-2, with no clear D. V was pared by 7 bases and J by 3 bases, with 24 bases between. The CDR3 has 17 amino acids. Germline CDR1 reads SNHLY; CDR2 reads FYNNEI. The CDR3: CASKKQTLSGNHYGYTF. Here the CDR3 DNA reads TGTGCCAGCAAGAAGCAGACTTTATCGGGTAACCACTATGGCTACACCTTC.

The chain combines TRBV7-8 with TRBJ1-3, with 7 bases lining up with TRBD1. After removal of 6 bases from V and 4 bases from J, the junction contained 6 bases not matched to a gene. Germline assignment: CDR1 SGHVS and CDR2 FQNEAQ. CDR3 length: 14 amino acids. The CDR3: CASRQTGTGNTIYF. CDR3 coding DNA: TGTGCCAGCAGGCAGACAGGGACCGGAAACACCATATATTTT.